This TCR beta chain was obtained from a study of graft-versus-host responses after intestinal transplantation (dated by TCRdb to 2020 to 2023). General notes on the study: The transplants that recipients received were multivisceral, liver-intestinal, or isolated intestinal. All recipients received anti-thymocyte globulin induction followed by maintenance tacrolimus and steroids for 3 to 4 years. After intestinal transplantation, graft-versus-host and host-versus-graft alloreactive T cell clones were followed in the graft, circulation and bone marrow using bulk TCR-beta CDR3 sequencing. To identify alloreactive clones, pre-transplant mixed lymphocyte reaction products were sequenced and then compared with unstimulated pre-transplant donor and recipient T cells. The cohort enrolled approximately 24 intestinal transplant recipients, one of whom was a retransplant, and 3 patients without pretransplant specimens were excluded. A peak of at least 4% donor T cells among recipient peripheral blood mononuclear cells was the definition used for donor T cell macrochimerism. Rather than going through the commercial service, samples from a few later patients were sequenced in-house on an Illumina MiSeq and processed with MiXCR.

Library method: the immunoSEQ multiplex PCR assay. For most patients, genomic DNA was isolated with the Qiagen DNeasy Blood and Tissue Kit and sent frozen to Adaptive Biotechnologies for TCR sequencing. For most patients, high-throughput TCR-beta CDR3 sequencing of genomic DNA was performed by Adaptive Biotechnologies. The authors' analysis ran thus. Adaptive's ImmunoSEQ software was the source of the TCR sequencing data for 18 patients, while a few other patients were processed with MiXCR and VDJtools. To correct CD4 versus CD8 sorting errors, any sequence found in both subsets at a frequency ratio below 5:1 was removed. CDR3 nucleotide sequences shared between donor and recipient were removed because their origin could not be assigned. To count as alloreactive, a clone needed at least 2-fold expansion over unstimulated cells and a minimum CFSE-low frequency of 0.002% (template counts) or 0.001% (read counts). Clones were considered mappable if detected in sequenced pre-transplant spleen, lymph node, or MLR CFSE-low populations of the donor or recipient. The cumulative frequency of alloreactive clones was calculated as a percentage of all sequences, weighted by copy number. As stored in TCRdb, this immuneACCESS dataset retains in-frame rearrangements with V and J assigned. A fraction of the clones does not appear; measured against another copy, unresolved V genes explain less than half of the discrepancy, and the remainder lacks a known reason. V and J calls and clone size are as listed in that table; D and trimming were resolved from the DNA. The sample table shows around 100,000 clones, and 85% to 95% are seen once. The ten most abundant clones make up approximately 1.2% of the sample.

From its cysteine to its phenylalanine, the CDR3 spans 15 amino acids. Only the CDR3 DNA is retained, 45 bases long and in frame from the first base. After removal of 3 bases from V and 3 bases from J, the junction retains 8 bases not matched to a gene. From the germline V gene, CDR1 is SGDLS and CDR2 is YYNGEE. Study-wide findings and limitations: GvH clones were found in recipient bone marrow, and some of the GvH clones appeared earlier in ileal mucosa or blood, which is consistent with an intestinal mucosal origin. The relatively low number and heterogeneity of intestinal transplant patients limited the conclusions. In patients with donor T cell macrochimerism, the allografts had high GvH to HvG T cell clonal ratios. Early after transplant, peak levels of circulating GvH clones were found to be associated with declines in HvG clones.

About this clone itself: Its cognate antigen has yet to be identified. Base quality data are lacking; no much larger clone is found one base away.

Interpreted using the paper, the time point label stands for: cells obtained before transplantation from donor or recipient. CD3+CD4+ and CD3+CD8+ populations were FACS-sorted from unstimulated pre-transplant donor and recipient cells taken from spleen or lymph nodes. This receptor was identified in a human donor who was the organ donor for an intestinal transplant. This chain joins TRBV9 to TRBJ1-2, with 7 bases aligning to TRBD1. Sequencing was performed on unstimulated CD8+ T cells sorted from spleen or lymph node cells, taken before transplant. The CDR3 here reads CASSEGDSSYYGYTF. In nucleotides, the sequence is TGTGCCAGCAGCGAAGGGGACAGCTCCTACTATGGCTACACCTTC.